The 9 T cell receptor beta chains below were found in one sample sequenced in a study of cytomegalovirus exposure and HLA in healthy donors. Primers for the PCR totalled 60 Vbeta and 13 Jbeta. Sequenced by immunoSEQ multiplex PCR; TCRdb stores in-frame clones only, minus some. The data contain roughly 80,000 clones, approximately 71% of them singletons. Sequencing was carried out using PBMCs. The receptors here all came from a woman between 35 and 50 years old in good health and CMV-seronegative.

The chain is built from TRBV7-3 and TRBJ1-1; maybe TRBD1 (6 bases). V lost 6 bases, J lost 5 bases, and 19 bases lay in between. The CDR3 covers 15 residues. CDR1 is SGHTA, CDR2 FQGTGA, per germline. The CDR3 reads CASSPMAWGLTEAFF. CDR3 nucleotides: TGTGCCAGCAGTCCTATGGCGTGGGGGCTTACTGAAGCTTTCTTT.

The chain combines TRBV15 with TRBJ2-3, with TRBD2 as a possible D gene (7 bases). This CDR3 comprises 15 residues. CDR1 and CDR2 (germline): LNHNV, YYDKDF (reference sequence). V lost 7 bases and J 3 bases, leaving 17 bases between the germline ends. The CDR3 bases are TGTGCCACCAAAGGGGGGGGCTTGGGAACAGATACGCAGTATTTT. Translated: CATKGGGLGTDTQYF.

The chain recombines TRBV5-1 with TRBJ2-7, with no clear D. Germline V gene sequence: CDR1 SGHRS, CDR2 YFSETQ. The CDR3 length is 14 residues. The V end was cut by 4 bases, the J end by 3 bases, with 14 bases between. DNA of the CDR3: TGCGCCAGCAGCCCCACCGACACCCTCTACGAGCAGTACTTC. Residues: CASSPTDTLYEQYF.

Relative to its sample, this clone is medium-sized. V usage is TRBV6-1 and J usage is TRBJ2-2; D is perhaps TRBD1 (5 bases). V lost 0 bases and J 1 base, leaving 6 bases between the germline ends. Germline V CDR1 and CDR2: MNHNS, SASEGT. This CDR3 is built from 15 residues. The CDR3 DNA is TGTGCCAGCAGTGAAGCGGGGCAGAACACCGGGGAGCTGTTTTTT. It encodes CASSEAGQNTGELFF.

V and J are TRBV2 and TRBJ1-2; D is possibly TRBD1 (5 bases). Germline lookup yields CDR1 SNHLY and CDR2 FYNNEI. Between the trimmed V and J ends, which lost 4 bases and 10 bases, there was a span of 16 bases. The CDR3 totals 13 residues. CDR3 coding DNA: TGTGCCAGCAGTGTTAGCAGGGAAGGCGCCTACACCTTC. This sequence encodes CASSVSREGAYTF.

The J gene is TRBJ2-5, the V gene TRBV25-1; unclear D gene. CDR1 is MGHDK and CDR2 is SYGVNS in the germline V gene. Trimming stripped 4 bases from V and 3 bases from J, with 12 bases between. This CDR3 has 14 residues. The CDR3 protein is CASSGDTVEETQYF. CDR3 sequence (DNA): TGTGCCAGCAGTGGAGACACTGTCGAAGAGACCCAGTACTTC. Complete variable domain (other parts from reference TRBV25-1 and TRBJ2-5): EADIYQTPRYLVIGTGKKITLECSQTMGHDKMYWYQQDPGMELHLIHYSYGVNSTEKGDLSSESTVSRIRTEHFPLTLESARPSHTSQYLCASSGDTVEETQYFGPGTRLLVL.

The rearrangement joins TRBV7-9 to TRBJ2-7; weak D call: TRBD1 (5 bases). Trimming removed 0 bases from V and 0 bases from J, with 12 bases in between. CDR1 SEHNR and CDR2 FQNEAQ come from the germline V gene (reference sequence). This CDR3 comprises 16 residues. In DNA, the CDR3 is TGTGCCAGCAGCTTAGCAGGGTACAGGAACTCCTACGAGCAGTACTTC. Amino acids: CASSLAGYRNSYEQYF.

In its sample, this clone was seen once. The chain uses TRBV19 and TRBJ2-3; D ambiguous. Per the germline V gene, CDR1 is LNHDA and CDR2 is SQIVND (reference sequence). This CDR3 is built from 15 residues. Trimming pared 0 bases from V and 2 bases from J, leaving 9 bases between. CDR3: CASSIEARFTDTQYF. The CDR3 coding sequence is TGTGCCAGTAGTATAGAGGCTAGATTCACAGATACGCAGTATTTT. The full variable domain, rest sourced from reference TRBV19 and TRBJ2-3, is DGGITQSPKYLFRKEGQNVTLSCEQNLNHDAMYWYRQDPGQGLRLIYYSQIVNDFQKGDIAEGYSVSREKKESFPLTVTSAQKNPTAFYLCASSIEARFTDTQYFGPGTRLTVL.

There are a few counts of this clone. The chain carries TRBV5-1 and TRBJ1-2; weak D call: TRBD1 (6 bases). This CDR3 comprises 13 residues. Germline lookup yields CDR1 SGHRS and CDR2 YFSETQ. Trimming took 0 bases from V and 7 from J, leaving 10 bases between them. CDR3 bases: TGCGCCAGCAGCTTGGAGCTGGGGGCTGGCTACACCTTC. Translation gives CASSLELGAGYTF.